This entry is about one TCR beta chain. Its antigen is not yet known. Within one base of it there is no much larger clone, and no base qualities were kept. This specimen comes from a study of identical twins (dated by TCRdb to 2015 to 2016). Notes on the research overall: To test whether fetal clonotypes persist, this study deep-sequenced TCR alpha and beta repertoires from monozygotic twins, from unrelated adults of various ages, and from cord blood. To rule out contamination, the twin experiments were replicated at different times with different library preparation protocols.

The CDR3 sequence holds 17 residues, the cysteine and phenylalanine included. Here the CDR3 DNA is all that survives: 51 bases in frame from base 1. V ends up 4 bases short and J 4 bases short, with an unmatched junction base count of 10. CDR1 and CDR2 (KGHDR, SFDVKD) derive from the germline V gene. Overall results and qualifications from the work: Recombination models systematically underestimated out-of-frame TCR alpha sharing in monozygotic twins but agreed with sharing between unrelated individuals. Fewer insertions were carried by abundant cord blood beta clonotypes; a weaker similar trend was observed in young adult naive repertoires, while no such trend was observed in memory repertoires. Zero-insertion analyses could be partly confounded by invariant T cells such as MAIT and iNKT, although diverse VJ usage argued against such confounding for most clonotypes. Excess twin sharing in beta out-of-frame sequences was weaker because fewer shared sequences lowered the signal-to-noise ratio. Compared with coincidental sharing between unrelated individuals, an excess of low generation-probability sequences was observed among out-of-frame TCR alpha sequences shared between twins. Because the same donors could not be followed over many years, conclusions were based on cross-sectional statistical analysis.

The library was built by means of 5' RACE. Reads for this sample came from an Illumina HiSeq 2000. Template switching introduced a universal primer binding site; the final cDNA contained a unique molecular identifier, enabling accurate counting of TCR cDNA molecules. Specific primers in the conserved constant-segment region were used to synthesize first-strand cDNA for the TCR alpha and beta chains. To control for contamination, every cDNA library was double barcoded, receiving both a SMART-Mk sample barcode and Illumina barcodes. TruSeq adapter sequences along with Illumina sample barcodes were introduced in two successive PCR steps. The TCR alpha and beta cDNA libraries were sequenced on the Illumina HiSeq platform using custom primers. Regarding the original processing steps: MiGEC was used to process raw reads and extract unique molecular identifiers, and MiXCR was used to find CDR3 positions. For each individual, recombination models were inferred using an EM algorithm with the repgenHMM and IGoR tools. The tcR package in R was used for shared clonotype analysis, with sharing normalized by the product of cloneset sizes. To study raw recombination without the effects of thymic and clonal selection, out-of-frame nonproductive sequences were analyzed. TCRdb handled the public reads itself, with Q25 trimming in fastp and clone calling in MiXCR, and kept productive beta chains. Entries that share a CDR3 protein sequence are merged under the most common genes and DNA. The V and J calls here are based on TCRdb, not the publication. For this sample there are about 530,000 distinct CDR3 sequences; about 20% appear just once. Approximately 0.5% of the sample is held by the ten biggest clonotypes.

Every donor in the study was a healthy Caucasian. The twin cohort consisted of three pairs of female monozygotic twins, all aged about 18 to 29 years. Positive isolation kits from Invitrogen were used to isolate CD4+ and CD8+ T cell populations. The sample also formed part of further work on yellow fever vaccine responses in identical twins. The second source states: The T cell response to vaccination in identical twins was reported by the authors to appear partly convergent and partly personalized. The study precisely tracked vaccine-responding T cell clones in identical twins.

The source of this sequence is a woman under 30 in good health. The sample was CD4+ T cells sorted from blood. The chain is encoded by TRBV24-1 joined to TRBJ2-1, with 9 bases matching TRBD2. The CDR3 in this case is CATSERGLAGPYNEQFF. In nucleotide form, the sequence is TGTGCCACCAGTGAGCGGGGACTAGCCGGACCTTACAATGAGCAGTTCTTC.